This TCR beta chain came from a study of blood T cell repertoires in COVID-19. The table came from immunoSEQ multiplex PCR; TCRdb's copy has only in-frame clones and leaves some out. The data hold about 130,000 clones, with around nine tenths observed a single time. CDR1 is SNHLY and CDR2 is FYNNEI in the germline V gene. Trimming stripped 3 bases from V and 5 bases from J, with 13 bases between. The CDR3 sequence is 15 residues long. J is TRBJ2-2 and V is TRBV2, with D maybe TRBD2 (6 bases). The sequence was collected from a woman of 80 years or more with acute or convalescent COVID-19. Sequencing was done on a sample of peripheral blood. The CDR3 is CASSELGGRTGELFF. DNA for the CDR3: TGTGCCAGCAGTGAGCTAGGAGGGAGGACCGGGGAGCTGTTTTTT.